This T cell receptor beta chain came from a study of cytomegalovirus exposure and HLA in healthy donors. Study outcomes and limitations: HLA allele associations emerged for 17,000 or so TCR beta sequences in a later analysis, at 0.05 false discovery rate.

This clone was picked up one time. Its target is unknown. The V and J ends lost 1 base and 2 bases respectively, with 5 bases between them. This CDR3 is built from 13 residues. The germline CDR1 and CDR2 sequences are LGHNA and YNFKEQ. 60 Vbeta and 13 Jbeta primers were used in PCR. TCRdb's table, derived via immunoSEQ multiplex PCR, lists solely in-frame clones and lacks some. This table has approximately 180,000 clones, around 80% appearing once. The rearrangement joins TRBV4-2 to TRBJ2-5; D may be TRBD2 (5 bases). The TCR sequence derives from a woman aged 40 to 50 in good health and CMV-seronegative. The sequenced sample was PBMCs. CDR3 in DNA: TGTGCCAGCAGCCAAGGGACTCAAGAGACCCAGTACTTC. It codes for CASSQGTQETQYF.